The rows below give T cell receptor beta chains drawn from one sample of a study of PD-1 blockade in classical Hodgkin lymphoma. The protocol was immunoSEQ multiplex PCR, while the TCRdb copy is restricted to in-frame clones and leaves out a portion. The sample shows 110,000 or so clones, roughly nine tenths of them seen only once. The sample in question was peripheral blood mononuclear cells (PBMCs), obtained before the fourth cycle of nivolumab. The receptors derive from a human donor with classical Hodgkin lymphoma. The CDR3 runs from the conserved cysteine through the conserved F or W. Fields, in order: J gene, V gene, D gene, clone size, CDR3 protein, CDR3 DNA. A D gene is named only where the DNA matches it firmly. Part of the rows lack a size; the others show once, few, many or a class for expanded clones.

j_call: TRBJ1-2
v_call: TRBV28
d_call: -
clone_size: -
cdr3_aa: CASSFGRANYGYTF
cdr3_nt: TGTGCCAGCAGTTTCGGTAGGGCTAACTATGGCTACACCTTC

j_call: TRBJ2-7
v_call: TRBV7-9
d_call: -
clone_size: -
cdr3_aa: CASSLTVGVGEQYF
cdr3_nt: TGTGCCAGCAGCCTGACTGTGGGCGTTGGGGAGCAGTACTTC

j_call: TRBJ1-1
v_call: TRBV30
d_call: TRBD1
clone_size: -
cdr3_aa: CACHSRQGRGTEAFF
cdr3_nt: TGTGCCTGCCATTCTAGACAGGGGAGAGGCACTGAAGCTTTCTTT

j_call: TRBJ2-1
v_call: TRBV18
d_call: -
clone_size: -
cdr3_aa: CASSPLPSSYNEQFF
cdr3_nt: TGTGCCAGCTCACCACTTCCGAGCTCCTACAATGAGCAGTTCTTC

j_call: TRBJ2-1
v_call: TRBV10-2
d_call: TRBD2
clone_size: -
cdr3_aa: CASSERGSDEQFF
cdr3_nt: TGCGCCAGCAGTGAACGCGGGAGCGATGAGCAGTTCTTC

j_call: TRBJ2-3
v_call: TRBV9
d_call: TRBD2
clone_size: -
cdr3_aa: CASSVGVAGVTDTQYF
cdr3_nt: TGTGCCAGCAGCGTAGGTGTAGCGGGGGTCACAGATACGCAGTATTTT

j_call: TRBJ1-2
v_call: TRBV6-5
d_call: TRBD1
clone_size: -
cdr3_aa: CASSSHRGNYGYTF
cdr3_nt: TGTGCCAGCAGTTCCCACAGGGGGAACTATGGCTACACCTTC

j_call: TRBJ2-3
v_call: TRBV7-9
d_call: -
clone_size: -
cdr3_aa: CASSLAAGGLDTQYF
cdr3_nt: TGTGCCAGCAGCTTAGCGGCAGGGGGACTAGATACGCAGTATTTT

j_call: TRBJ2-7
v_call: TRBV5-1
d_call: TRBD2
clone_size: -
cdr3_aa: CASSLETGTSFGRQYF
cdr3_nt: TGCGCCAGCAGCCTAGAGACCGGGACTAGTTTTGGTCGGCAGTACTTC

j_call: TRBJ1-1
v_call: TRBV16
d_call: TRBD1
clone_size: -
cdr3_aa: CASSQFRDRVVNTEAFF
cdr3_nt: TGTGCCAGCAGCCAATTCCGGGACAGGGTTGTGAACACTGAAGCTTTCTTT

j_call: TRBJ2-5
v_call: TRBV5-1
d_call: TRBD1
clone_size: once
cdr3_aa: CASSLGDRQETQYF
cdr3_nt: TGCGCCAGCAGCTTGGGGGACAGACAAGAGACCCAGTACTTC

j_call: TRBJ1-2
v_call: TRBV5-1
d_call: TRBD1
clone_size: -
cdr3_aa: CASSSGQAYGYTF
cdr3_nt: TGCGCCAGCAGCTCCGGACAGGCCTATGGCTACACCTTC

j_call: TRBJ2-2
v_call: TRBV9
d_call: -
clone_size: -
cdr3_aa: CASSAPGLPNTGELFF
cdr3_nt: TGTGCCAGCAGCGCCCCAGGACTCCCGAACACCGGGGAGCTGTTTTTT

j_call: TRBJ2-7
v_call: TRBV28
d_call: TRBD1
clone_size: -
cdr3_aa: CASSSGTGGRLQYF
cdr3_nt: TGTGCCAGCAGCTCCGGGACAGGGGGCAGACTGCAGTACTTC

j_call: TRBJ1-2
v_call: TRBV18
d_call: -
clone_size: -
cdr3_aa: CASSPGQGIHYGYTF
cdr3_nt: TGTGCCAGCTCACCAGGGCAAGGGATTCACTATGGCTACACCTTC

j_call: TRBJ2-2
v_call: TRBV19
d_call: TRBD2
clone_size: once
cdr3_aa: CASSIPPSGSTGELFF
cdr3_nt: TGTGCCAGTAGTATACCCCCTAGCGGGAGCACCGGGGAGCTGTTTTTT

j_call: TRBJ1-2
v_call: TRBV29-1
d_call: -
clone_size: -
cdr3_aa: CSVAFSDYGYTF
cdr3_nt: TGCAGCGTTGCCTTTTCGGATTATGGCTACACCTTC

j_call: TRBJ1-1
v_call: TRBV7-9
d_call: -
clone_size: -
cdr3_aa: CASSLVSPGVMNTEAFF
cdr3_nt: TGTGCCAGCAGCTTAGTCTCTCCGGGAGTCATGAACACTGAAGCTTTCTTT

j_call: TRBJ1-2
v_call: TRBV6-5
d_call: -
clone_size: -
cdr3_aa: CASRQRINYGYTF
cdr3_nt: TGTGCCTCCAGACAGAGAATTAACTATGGCTACACCTTC

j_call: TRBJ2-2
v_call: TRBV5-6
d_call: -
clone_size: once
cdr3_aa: CASSLPGVDTGELFF
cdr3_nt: TGTGCCAGCAGCTTGCCGGGGGTGGACACCGGGGAGCTGTTTTTT

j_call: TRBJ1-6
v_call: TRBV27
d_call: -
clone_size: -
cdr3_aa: CASSLGTANSPLHF
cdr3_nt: TGTGCCAGCAGTTTGGGGACGGCCAATTCACCCCTCCACTTT

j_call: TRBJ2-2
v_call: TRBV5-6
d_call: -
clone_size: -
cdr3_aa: CASSLTGRIAGELFF
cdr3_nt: TGTGCCAGCAGCTTGACAGGGCGGATCGCCGGGGAGCTGTTTTTT

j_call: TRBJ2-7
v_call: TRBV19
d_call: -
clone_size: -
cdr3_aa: CASSVKWGAPYEQYF
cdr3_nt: TGTGCCAGTAGTGTCAAATGGGGAGCCCCCTACGAGCAGTACTTC

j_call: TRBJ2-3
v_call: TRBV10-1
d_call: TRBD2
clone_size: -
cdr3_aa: CASSNGLASQYF
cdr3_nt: TGCGCCAGCAGCAACGGACTAGCTTCGCAGTATTTT

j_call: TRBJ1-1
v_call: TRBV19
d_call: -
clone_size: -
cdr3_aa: CASSIGRTSTEAFF
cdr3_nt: TGTGCCAGTAGTATAGGGCGGACCTCGACTGAAGCTTTCTTT

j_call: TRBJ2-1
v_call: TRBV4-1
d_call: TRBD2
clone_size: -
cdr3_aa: CASSQGSGRSNDEQFF
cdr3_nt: TGCGCCAGCAGCCAAGGTTCCGGGAGGTCTAACGATGAGCAGTTCTTC

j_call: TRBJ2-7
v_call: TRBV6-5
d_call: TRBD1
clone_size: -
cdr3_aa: CASSVAGTGSYEQYF
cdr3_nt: TGTGCCAGCAGTGTTGCCGGGACAGGCTCCTACGAGCAGTACTTC

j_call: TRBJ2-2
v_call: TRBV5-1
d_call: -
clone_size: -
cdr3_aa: CASSASVGSNTGELFF
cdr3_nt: TGCGCCAGCAGCGCTTCCGTGGGGAGTAACACCGGGGAGCTGTTTTTT

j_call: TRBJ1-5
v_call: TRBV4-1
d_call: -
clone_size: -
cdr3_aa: CASSQEKGAGNQPQHF
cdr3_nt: TGCGCCAGCAGCCAAGAGAAAGGGGCAGGCAATCAGCCCCAGCATTTT

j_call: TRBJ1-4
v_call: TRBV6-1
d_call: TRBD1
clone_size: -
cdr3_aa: CASSGYRGANEKLFF
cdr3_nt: TGTGCCAGCAGTGGGTACAGGGGAGCTAATGAAAAACTGTTTTTT

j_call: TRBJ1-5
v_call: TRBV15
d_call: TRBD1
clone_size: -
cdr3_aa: CATSSGTGGLAGQPQHF
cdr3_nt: TGTGCCACCAGCAGCGGGACAGGGGGTTTGGCGGGTCAGCCCCAGCATTTT

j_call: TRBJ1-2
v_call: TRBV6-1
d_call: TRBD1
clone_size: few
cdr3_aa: CASSEYRGDYGYTF
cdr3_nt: TGTGCCAGCAGTGAATACAGGGGTGACTATGGCTACACCTTC

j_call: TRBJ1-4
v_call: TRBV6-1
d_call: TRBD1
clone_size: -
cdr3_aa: CASSGGTGRTNEKLFF
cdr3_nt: TGTGCCAGCAGTGGGGGGACAGGGAGGACTAATGAAAAACTGTTTTTT

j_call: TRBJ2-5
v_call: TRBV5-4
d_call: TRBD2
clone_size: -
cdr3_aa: CASSSRWGLAGGKETQYF
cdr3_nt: TGTGCCAGCAGCTCCCGATGGGGACTAGCGGGAGGGAAAGAGACCCAGTACTTC

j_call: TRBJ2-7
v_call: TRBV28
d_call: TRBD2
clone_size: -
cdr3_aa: CASSQAGTRSDEQYF
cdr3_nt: TGTGCCAGCAGTCAAGCCGGGACTAGAAGCGACGAGCAGTACTTC

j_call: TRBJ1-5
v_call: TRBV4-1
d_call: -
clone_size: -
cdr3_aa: CASSQTGTPGQPQHF
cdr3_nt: TGCGCCAGCAGCCAAACTGGGACACCGGGTCAGCCCCAGCATTTT

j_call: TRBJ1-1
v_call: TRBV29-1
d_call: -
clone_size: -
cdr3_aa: CSVEEPVGKAFF
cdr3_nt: TGCAGCGTTGAAGAACCGGTAGGGAAGGCTTTCTTT

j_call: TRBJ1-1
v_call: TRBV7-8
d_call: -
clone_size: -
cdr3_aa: CASSLTGGAEAFF
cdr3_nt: TGTGCCAGCAGCTTAACAGGCGGAGCTGAAGCTTTCTTT

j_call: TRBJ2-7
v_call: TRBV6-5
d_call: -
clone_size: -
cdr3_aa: CASRTGTGAYEQYF
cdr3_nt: TGTGCCAGCAGGACAGGTACGGGCGCCTACGAGCAGTACTTC

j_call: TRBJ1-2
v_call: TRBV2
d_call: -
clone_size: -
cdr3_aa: CASSEAGNFGYGYTF
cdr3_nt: TGTGCCAGCAGTGAAGCGGGGAATTTTGGCTATGGCTACACCTTC

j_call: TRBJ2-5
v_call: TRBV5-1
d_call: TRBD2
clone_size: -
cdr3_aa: CASSSGTSVQETQYF
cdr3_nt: TGCGCCAGCAGCTCCGGGACTAGCGTACAAGAGACCCAGTACTTC

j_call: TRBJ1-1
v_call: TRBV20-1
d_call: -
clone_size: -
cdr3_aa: CSARGLAEAFF
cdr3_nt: TGCAGTGCTCGGGGGTTGGCTGAAGCTTTCTTT

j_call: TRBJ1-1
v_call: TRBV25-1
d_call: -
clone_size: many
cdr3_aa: CASSAGQTEAFF
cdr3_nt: TGTGCCAGCAGTGCCGGACAAACTGAAGCTTTCTTT

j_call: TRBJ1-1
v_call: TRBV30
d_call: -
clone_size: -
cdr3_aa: CAWSPQMNTEAFF
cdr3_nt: TGTGCCTGGAGCCCCCAAATGAACACTGAAGCTTTCTTT

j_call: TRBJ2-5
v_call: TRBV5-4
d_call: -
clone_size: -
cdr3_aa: CASSTGSPRETQYF
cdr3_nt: TGTGCCAGCAGTACCGGGAGCCCTAGGGAGACCCAGTACTTC

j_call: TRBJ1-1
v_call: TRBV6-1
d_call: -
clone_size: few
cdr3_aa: CASSEGTGANTEAFF
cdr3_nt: TGTGCCAGCAGTGAAGGGACGGGGGCGAACACTGAAGCTTTCTTT